What follows is one T cell receptor (beta chain) and its context. Its specificity is not known. The sample belongs to a study of T cell responses to AZD1222 COVID-19 vaccine. General study points: Two AZD1222 administrations were followed by greater Spike-specific TCR breadth and depth. Nearly half of unique spike-specific TCRs reportedly avoided B.1.351 and B.1.1.7 mutated regions.

V lost 0 bases and J lost 7, with 17 bases in between. This CDR3 is 15 amino acids long. CDR1 is SGDLS and CDR2 is YYNGEE in the germline V gene. The table came from immunoSEQ multiplex PCR; TCRdb's copy has only in-frame clones and leaves some out. The table has tens of thousands of clones, over 85% seen once. Sequencing used peripheral blood, obtained on day 0 of AZD1222 vaccination. The receptor's source is an adult in good health. The V gene is TRBV9, the J gene TRBJ2-7, with D possibly matching TRBD1 (5 bases). The CDR3 is CASSVAGNLYEEQYF. The CDR3 DNA follows: TGTGCCAGCAGCGTAGCAGGGAATCTTTACGAGGAGCAGTACTTC.